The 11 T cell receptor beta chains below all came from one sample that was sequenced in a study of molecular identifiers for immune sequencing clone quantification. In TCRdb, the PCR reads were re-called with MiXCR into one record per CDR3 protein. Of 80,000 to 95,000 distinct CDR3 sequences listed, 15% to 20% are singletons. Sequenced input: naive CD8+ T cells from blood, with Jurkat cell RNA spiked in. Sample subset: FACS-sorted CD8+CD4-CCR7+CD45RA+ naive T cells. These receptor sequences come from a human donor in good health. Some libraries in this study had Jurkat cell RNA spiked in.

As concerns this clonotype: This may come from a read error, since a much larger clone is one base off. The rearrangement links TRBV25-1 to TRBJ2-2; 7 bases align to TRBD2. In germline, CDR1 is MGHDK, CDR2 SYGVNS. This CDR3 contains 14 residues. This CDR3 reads CASSSRETPVEQFF. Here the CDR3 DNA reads TGTGCCAGCAGCTCGCGGGAGACGCCGGTGGAGCAGTTTTTT.

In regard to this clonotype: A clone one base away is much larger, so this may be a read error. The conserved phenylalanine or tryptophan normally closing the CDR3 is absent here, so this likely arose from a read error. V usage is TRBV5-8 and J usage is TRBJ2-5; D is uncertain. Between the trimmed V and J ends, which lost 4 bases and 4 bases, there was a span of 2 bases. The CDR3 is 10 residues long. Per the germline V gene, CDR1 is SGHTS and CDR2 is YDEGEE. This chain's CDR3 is CASSVETQYS. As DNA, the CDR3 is TGTGCCAGCAGCGTAGAGACCCAGTACTCC.

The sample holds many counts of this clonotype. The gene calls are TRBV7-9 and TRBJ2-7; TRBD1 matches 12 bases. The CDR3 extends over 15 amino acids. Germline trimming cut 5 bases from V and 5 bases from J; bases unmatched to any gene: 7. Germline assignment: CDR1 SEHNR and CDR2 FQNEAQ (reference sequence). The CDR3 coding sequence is TGTGCCAGCAGCGACCGGGACAGGGGGCGCAACGAGCAGTACTTC. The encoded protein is CASSDRDRGRNEQYF.

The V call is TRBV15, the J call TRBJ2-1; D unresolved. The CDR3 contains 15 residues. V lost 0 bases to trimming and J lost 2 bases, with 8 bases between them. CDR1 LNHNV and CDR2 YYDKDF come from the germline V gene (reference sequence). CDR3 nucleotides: TGTGCCACCAGCAGAGATCTAACACCCTACAATGAGCAGTTCTTC. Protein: CATSRDLTPYNEQFF.

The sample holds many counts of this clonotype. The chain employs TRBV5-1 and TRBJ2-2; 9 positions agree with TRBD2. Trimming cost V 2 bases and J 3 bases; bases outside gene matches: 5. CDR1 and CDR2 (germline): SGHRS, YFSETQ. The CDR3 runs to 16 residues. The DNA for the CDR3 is TGCGCCAGCAGCTTAGCGGGGGGCGAATACACCGGGGAGCTGTTTTTT. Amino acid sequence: CASSLAGGEYTGELFF.

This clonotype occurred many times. The CDR3 DNA sequence: TGTGCCAGCAGTTACGATAGCGGGAGGCCCTACAATGAGCAGTTCTTC. As protein: CASSYDSGRPYNEQFF. This sequence joins TRBV6-2 or TRBV6-3 and TRBJ2-1, with 10 bases matching TRBD2. With 2 bases clipped from V and 2 bases from J, the junction kept 3 bases outside the gene matches. This CDR3 has 16 amino acids. Looked up from germline, CDR1 is MNHEY and CDR2 is SVGEGT.

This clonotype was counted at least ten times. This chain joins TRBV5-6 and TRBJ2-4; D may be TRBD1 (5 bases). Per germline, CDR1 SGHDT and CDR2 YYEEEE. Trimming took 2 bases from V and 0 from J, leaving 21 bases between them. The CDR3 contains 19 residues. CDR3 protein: CASSFSRSPGYLAKNIQYF. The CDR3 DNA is TGTGCCAGCAGCTTTTCAAGGTCCCCAGGGTACCTAGCCAAAAACATTCAGTACTTC.

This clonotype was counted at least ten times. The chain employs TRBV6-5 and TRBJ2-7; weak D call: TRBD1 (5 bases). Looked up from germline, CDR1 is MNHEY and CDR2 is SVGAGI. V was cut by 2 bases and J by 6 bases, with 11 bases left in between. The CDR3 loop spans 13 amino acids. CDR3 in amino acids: CASSYGALFEQYF. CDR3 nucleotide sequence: TGTGCCAGCAGTTACGGGGCGCTCTTCGAGCAGTACTTC.

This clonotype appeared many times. The CDR3 protein is CASSLGEANEKLFF. CDR3 in DNA: TGTGCCAGTAGTCTCGGCGAAGCTAATGAAAAACTGTTTTTT. This chain joins TRBV19 and TRBJ1-4; no reliable D call. Germline V gene lookup returns CDR1 LNHDA and CDR2 SQIVND (reference sequence). V was trimmed by 5 bases and J by 3 bases, leaving 10 bases between them. The CDR3 has 14 amino acids.

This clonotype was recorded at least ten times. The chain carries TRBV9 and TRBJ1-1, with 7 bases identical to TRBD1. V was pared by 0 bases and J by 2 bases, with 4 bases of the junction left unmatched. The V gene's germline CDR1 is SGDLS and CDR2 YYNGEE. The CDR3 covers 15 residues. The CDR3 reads CASSVVGTANTEAFF. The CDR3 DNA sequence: TGTGCCAGCAGCGTAGTTGGGACAGCCAACACTGAAGCTTTCTTT.

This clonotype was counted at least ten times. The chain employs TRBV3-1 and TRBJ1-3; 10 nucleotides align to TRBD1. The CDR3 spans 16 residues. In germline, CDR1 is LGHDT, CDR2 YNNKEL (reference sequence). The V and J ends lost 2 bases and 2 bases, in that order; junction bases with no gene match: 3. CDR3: CASSQLGTGAGNTIYF. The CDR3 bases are TGTGCCAGCAGCCAACTCGGGACAGGGGCTGGAAACACCATATATTTT. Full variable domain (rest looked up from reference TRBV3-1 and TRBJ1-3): DTAVSQTPKYLVTQMGNDKSIKCEQNLGHDTMYWYKQDSKKFLKIMFSYNNKELIINETVPNRFSPKSPDKAHLNLHINSLELGDSAVYFCASSQLGTGAGNTIYFGEGSWLTVV.